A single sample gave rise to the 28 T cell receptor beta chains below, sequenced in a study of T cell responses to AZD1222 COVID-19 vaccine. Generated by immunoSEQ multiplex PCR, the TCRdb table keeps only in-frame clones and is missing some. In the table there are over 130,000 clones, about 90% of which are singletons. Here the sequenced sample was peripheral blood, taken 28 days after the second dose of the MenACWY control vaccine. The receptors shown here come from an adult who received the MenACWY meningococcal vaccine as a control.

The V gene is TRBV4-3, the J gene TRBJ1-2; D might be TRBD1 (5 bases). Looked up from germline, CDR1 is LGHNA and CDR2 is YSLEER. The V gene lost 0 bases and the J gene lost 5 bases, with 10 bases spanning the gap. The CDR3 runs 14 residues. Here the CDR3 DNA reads TGCGCCAGCAGCCAAGATCAGGGCAGGTATGGCTACACCTTC. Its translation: CASSQDQGRYGYTF.

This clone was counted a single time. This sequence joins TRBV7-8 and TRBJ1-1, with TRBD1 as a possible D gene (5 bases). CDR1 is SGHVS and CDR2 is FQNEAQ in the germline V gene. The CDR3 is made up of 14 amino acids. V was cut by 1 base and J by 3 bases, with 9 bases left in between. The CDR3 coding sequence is TGTGCCAGCAGCTTAGGGGCAGGGTACACTGAAGCTTTCTTT. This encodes CASSLGAGYTEAFF.

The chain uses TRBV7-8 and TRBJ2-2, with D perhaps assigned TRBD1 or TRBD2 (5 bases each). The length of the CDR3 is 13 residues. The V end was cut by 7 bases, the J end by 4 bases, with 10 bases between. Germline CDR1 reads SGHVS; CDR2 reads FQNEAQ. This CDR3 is CASTGTLTGELFF. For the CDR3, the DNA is TGTGCCAGCACTGGGACCCTCACCGGGGAGCTGTTTTTT.

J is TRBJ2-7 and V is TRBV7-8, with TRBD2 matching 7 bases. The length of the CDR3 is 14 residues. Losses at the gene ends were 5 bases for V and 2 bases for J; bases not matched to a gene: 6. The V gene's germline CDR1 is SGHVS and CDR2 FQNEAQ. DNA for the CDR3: TGTGCCAGCAGCCCAGAGGGGACTACCTACGAGCAGTACTTC. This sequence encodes CASSPEGTTYEQYF. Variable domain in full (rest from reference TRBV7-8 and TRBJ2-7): GAGVSQSPRYKVAKRGQDVALRCDPISGHVSLFWYQQALGQGPEFLTYFQNEAQLDKSGLPSDRFFAERPEGSVSTLKIQRTQQEDSAVYLCASSPEGTTYEQYFGPGTRLTVT.

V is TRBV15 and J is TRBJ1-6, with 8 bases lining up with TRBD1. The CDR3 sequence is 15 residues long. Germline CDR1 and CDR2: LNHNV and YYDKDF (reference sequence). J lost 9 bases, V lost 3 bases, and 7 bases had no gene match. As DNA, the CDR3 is TGTGCCACCAGCAGGGGGTCAGGGGGCGGTTCACCCCTCCACTTT. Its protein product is CATSRGSGGGSPLHF.

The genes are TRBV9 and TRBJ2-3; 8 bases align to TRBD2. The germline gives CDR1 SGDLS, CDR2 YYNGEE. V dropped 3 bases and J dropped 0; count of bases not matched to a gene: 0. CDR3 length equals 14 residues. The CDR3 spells CASSGTSSTDTQYF. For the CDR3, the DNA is TGTGCCAGCAGCGGGACTAGCAGCACAGATACGCAGTATTTT.

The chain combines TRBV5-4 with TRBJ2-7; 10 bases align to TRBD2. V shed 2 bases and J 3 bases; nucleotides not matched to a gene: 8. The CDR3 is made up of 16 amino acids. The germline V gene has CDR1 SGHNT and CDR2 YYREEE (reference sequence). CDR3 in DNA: TGTGCCAGCAGCTTAGAGGGGCTAGCGGGGGTCTACGAGCAGTACTTC. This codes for CASSLEGLAGVYEQYF.

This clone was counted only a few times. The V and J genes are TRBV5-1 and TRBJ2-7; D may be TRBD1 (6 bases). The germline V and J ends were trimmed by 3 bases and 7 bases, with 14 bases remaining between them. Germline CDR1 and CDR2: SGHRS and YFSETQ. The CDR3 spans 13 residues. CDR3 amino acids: CASSSRGMGEQYF. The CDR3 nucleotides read TGCGCCAGCAGCTCCAGGGGAATGGGGGAGCAGTACTTC.

The CDR3 region has the DNA TGTGCCAGCAGCGCAGCCGGGACTAGCGGAGATACGCAGTATTTT. As protein: CASSAAGTSGDTQYF. The J gene is TRBJ2-3, the V gene TRBV7-3; 11 nucleotides align to TRBD2. This CDR3 has 15 amino acids. Germline-derived CDR1 and CDR2 are SGHTA and FQGTGA. V was pared by 5 bases and J by 5 bases, with 6 bases of the junction left unmatched.

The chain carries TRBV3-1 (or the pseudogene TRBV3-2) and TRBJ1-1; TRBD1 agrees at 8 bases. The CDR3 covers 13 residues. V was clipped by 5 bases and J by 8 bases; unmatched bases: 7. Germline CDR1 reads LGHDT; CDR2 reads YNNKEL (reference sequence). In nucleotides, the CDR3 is TGTGCCAGCAGCAACCGGGACAGGAGCGAAGCTTTCTTT. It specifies CASSNRDRSEAFF.

The CDR3 region is CASSYAGGYEQYF. The CDR3 nucleotides read TGTGCCAGCAGTTACGCGGGGGGCTACGAGCAGTACTTC. The V call is TRBV6-2 or TRBV6-3, the J call TRBJ2-7; 8 nucleotides agree with TRBD2. Trimming at V came to 2 bases and at J to 3 bases, leaving 0 bases not matched to a gene. This CDR3 contains 13 residues. Germline V CDR1 and CDR2: MNHEY, SVGEGT.

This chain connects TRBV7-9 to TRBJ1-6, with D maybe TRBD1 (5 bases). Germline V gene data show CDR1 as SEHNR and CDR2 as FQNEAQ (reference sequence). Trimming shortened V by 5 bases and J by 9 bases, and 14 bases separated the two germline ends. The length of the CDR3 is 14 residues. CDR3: CASSLPGRSSPLHF. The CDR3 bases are TGTGCCAGCAGCCTACCAGGGAGATCTTCACCCCTCCACTTT.

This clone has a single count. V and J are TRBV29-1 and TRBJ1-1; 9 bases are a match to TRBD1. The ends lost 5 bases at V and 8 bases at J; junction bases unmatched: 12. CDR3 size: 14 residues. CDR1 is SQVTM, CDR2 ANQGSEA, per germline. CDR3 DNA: TGCAGCGTTTCTATGGGGACAGGGCCATTGGAAGCTTTCTTT. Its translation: CSVSMGTGPLEAFF.

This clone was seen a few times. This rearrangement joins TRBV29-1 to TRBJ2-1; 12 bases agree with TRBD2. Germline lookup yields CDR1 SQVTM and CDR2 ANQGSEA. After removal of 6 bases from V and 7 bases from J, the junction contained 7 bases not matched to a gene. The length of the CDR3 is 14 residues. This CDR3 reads CSVETSGGRNEQFF. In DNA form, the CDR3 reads TGCAGCGTCGAAACTAGCGGGGGGAGGAATGAGCAGTTCTTC.

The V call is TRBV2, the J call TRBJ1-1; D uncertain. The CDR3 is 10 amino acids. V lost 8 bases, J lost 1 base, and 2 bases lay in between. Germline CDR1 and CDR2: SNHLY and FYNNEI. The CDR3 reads CASQNTEAFF. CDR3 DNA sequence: TGTGCCAGCCAGAACACTGAAGCTTTCTTT.

The CDR3 region has the DNA TGTGCCAGCAGTTACAGGACACCACGCCGAGTTGAGCAGTACTTC. Translated, it gives CASSYRTPRRVEQYF. The chain joins TRBV6-2 or TRBV6-3 to TRBJ2-7; D may be TRBD1 (5 bases). The length of the CDR3 is 15 residues. Germline CDR1 reads MNHEY; CDR2 reads SVGEGT. The V end lost 2 bases, the J end lost 7 bases, and 18 bases lay between the germline ends.

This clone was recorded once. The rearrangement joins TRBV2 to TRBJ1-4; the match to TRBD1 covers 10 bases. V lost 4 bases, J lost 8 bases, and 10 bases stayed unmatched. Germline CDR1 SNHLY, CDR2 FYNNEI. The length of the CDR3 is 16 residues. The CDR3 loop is CASSAGTGASGEKLFF. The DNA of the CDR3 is TGTGCCAGCAGTGCAGGGACAGGGGCCAGTGGGGAAAAACTGTTTTTT.

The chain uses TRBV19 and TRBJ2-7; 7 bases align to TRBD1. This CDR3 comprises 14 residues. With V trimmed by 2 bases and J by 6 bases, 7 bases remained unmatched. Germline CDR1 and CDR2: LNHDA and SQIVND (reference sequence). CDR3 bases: TGTGCCAGTAGTATATCCAGGGGGATTGCCGAGCAGTACTTC. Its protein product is CASSISRGIAEQYF.

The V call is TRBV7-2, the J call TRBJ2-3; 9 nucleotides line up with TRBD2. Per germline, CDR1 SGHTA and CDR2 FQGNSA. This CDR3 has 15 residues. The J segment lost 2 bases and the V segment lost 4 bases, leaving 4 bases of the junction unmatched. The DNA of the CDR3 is TGTGCCAGCAGCTCCCTAGCGGGGAACACAGATACGCAGTATTTT. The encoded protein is CASSSLAGNTDTQYF.

CDR3 amino acids: CATSPGGIMAGELFF. The CDR3 nucleotides are TGTGCCACCAGCCCAGGGGGGATAATGGCCGGGGAGCTGTTTTTT. The chain uses TRBV15 and TRBJ2-2; D is possibly TRBD1 (7 bases). From germline, CDR1 is LNHNV and CDR2 YYDKDF (reference sequence). The germline V and J ends were trimmed by 5 bases and 6 bases, with 16 bases remaining between them. The CDR3 contains 15 residues.

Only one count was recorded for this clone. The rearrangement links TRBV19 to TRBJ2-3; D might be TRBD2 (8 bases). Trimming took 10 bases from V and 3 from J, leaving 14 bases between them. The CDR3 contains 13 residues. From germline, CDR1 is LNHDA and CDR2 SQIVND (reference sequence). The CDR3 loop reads CATGRGRTDTQYF. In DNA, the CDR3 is TGTGCCACCGGGAGGGGGCGGACAGATACGCAGTATTTT.

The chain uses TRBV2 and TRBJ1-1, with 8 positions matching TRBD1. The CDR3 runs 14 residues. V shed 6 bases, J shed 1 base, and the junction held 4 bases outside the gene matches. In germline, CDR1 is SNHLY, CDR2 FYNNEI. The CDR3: CASSRDRPNTEAFF. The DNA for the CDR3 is TGTGCCAGCAGCCGGGACAGGCCGAACACTGAAGCTTTCTTT.

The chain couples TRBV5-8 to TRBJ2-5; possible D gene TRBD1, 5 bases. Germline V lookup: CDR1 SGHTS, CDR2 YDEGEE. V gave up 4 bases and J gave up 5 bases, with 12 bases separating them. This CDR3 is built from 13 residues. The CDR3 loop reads CASSSLGVETQYF. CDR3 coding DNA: TGTGCCAGCAGCAGCCTAGGGGTGGAGACCCAGTACTTC.

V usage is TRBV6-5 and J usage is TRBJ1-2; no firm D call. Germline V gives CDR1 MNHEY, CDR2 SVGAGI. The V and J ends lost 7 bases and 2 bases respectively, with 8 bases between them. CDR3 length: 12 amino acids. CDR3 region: CASKSRNYGYTF. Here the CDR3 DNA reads TGTGCCAGCAAATCCAGGAACTATGGCTACACCTTC.

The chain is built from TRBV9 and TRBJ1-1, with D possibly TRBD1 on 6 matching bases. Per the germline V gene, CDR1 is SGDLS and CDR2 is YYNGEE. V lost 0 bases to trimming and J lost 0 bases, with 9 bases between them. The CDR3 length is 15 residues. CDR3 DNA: TGTGCCAGCAGCGTAGCGGGACACTTGAACACTGAAGCTTTCTTT. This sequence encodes CASSVAGHLNTEAFF.

CDR3 nucleotides: TGTGCCAGCAGCCCCAGTCTAGCGGACTATAACACCCAGTACTTC. Protein sequence: CASSPSLADYNTQYF. The chain uses TRBV7-6 and TRBJ2-5; 7 bases line up with TRBD2. After removal of 5 bases from V and 8 bases from J, the junction contained 14 bases not matched to a gene. Per germline, CDR1 SGHVS and CDR2 FNYEAQ. The CDR3 is 15 residues long.

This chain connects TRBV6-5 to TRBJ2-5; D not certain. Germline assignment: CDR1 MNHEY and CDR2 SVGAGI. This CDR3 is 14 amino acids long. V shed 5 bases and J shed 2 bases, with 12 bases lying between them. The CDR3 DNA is TGTGCCAGCAGTCCCCAGGAGCCACAAGAGACCCAGTACTTC. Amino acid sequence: CASSPQEPQETQYF.

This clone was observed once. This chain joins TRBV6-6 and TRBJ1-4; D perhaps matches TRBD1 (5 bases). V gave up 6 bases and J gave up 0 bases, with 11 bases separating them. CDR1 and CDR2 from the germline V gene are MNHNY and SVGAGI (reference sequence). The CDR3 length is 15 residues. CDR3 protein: CASRQDSATNEKLFF. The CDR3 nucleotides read TGTGCCAGCAGACAGGACTCTGCAACTAATGAAAAACTGTTTTTT.